The 32 T cell receptor beta chains below come from one sample, sequenced in a study of beta chain features in type 1 diabetes. Investigators reverse transcribed all isolated RNA, so they sequenced expressed TCRB transcripts. Here immunoSEQ multiplex PCR was the method, and the copy in TCRdb shows in-frame clones only, minus some. This sample has roughly 45,000 clones; around 50% occur once, and the top ten carry 0.2% to 0.3%. Sequencing input: stem cell memory CD4+ T cells from blood. The receptors stem from a woman aged 30 to 39 in good health.

This clone has just a few counts. V and J are TRBV28 and TRBJ2-5, with 9 nucleotides matching TRBD1. The J call is doubtful: the DNA matches TRBJ2-7 better. The germline V gene has CDR1 MDHEN and CDR2 SYDVKM. The CDR3 sequence is 14 residues long. CDR3 nucleotide sequence: TGTGCCAGCAGTCCGGGACAGGGCCCCTACGAGCAGTACTTC. It is translated as CASSPGQGPYEQYF.

J is TRBJ2-7 and V is TRBV7-9; no clear D. Trimming pared 4 bases from V and 6 bases from J, leaving 16 bases between. The CDR3 loop spans 14 amino acids. Per germline, CDR1 SEHNR and CDR2 FQNEAQ (reference sequence). The DNA of the CDR3 is TGTGCCAGCAGCTCCTTGGGCGCTCAGTCCGAGCAGTACTTC. This encodes CASSSLGAQSEQYF.

This clone was seen more than once but under ten times. The chain carries TRBV7-9 and TRBJ1-1, with a weak D call TRBD1 (6 bases). This CDR3 contains 17 residues. Germline V CDR1 and CDR2: SEHNR, FQNEAQ (reference sequence). Trimming removed 5 bases from V and 4 bases from J, with 23 bases in between. CDR3 region: CASSQGLDPIAGTEAFF. The CDR3 DNA follows: TGTGCCAGCAGCCAGGGGCTTGACCCCATAGCAGGCACTGAAGCTTTCTTT.

The genes are TRBV29-1 and TRBJ1-2; D may be TRBD1 (5 bases). Trimming removed 3 bases from V and 6 bases from J, with 14 bases in between. The CDR3 contains 13 residues. Germline assignment: CDR1 SQVTM and CDR2 ANQGSEA. The CDR3, as DNA: TGCAGCGTTGATAGGCAGGGTGCCCATGGCTACACCTTC. Protein sequence: CSVDRQGAHGYTF.

The V gene is TRBV28, the J gene TRBJ2-5, with a weak D call TRBD1 (6 bases). The CDR3 spans 16 residues. Germline V gene sequence: CDR1 MDHEN, CDR2 SYDVKM. Trimming shortened V by 1 base and J by 2 bases, and 14 bases separated the two germline ends. DNA for the CDR3: TGTGCCAGCAGTTTATCGGGGACACCGAAACAAGAGACCCAGTACTTC. It specifies CASSLSGTPKQETQYF.

CDR3 sequence: CASSAGTGDFGPQHF. The CDR3 DNA follows: TGTGCCAGCTCAGCCGGGACAGGGGATTTCGGGCCCCAGCATTTT. The chain combines TRBV18 with TRBJ1-5; 10 bases agree with TRBD1. V shed 5 bases, J shed 9 bases, and the junction held 10 bases outside the gene matches. CDR3 size: 15 residues. Germline assignment: CDR1 KGHSH and CDR2 LQKENI.

In its sample, this clone was seen a few times. The V and J genes are TRBV19 and TRBJ2-5, with TRBD1 as a possible D gene (6 bases). Matching the DNA end better, TRBJ2-7 makes the J call doubtful. Per the germline V gene, CDR1 is LNHDA and CDR2 is SQIVND (reference sequence). The CDR3 consists of 15 residues. The CDR3 DNA follows: TGTGCCAGTACCCCCGACAGGCTTAGTTCCTACGAGCAGTACTTC. Translating gives CASTPDRLSSYEQYF.

This rearrangement joins TRBV7-2 to TRBJ1-2, with 12 nucleotides matching TRBD1. Germline CDR1 SGHTA, CDR2 FQGNSA. The junction had 3 bases not matched to a gene; V was cut back by 5 bases and J by 2 bases. This CDR3 is built from 15 residues. The CDR3 loop is CASSPGTGGNYGYTF. CDR3 bases: TGTGCCAGCAGCCCTGGGACAGGGGGCAACTATGGCTACACCTTC.

This clone appeared a few times. The chain combines TRBV28 with TRBJ2-1, with D possibly TRBD2 on 5 matching bases. The CDR3 loop spans 14 amino acids. V was trimmed by 3 bases and J by 8 bases, leaving 14 bases between them. CDR1 and CDR2 (germline): MDHEN, SYDVKM. CDR3 nucleotides: TGTGCCAGCAGTTTGAGGGAAGACTTCGATGAGCAGTTCTTC. Translation: CASSLREDFDEQFF.

In its sample, this clone was seen a few times. The chain joins TRBV30 to TRBJ2-5; 10 bases line up with TRBD1. The CDR3 has 14 amino acids. The V gene end was trimmed by 0 bases and the J gene end by 5 bases; junction bases not matched to a gene: 3. Germline lookup yields CDR1 GTSNPN and CDR2 SVGIG (reference sequence). CDR3 nucleotide sequence: TGTGCCTGGAGTGTACGGACAGGGGGGGAGACCCAGTACTTC. As protein: CAWSVRTGGETQYF.

J is TRBJ2-7 and V is TRBV29-1, with D unresolved. The CDR3 spans 12 residues. Trimming pared 4 bases from V and 3 bases from J, leaving 10 bases between. CDR1 and CDR2 (germline): SQVTM, ANQGSEA. The CDR3: CSVVRRDYEQYF. The CDR3 DNA is TGCAGCGTTGTGCGGAGAGACTACGAGCAGTACTTC.

The table lists this clone with a few counts. The genes are TRBV7-3 and TRBJ1-2; no reliable D call. This CDR3 comprises 13 residues. The germline V gene has CDR1 SGHTA and CDR2 FQGTGA. The V end was cut by 3 bases, the J end by 2 bases, with 7 bases between. CDR3 amino acids: CASSFDMNYGYTF. For the CDR3, the DNA is TGTGCCAGCAGCTTCGACATGAACTATGGCTACACCTTC.

The chain has TRBV6-1 and TRBJ1-5, with TRBD1 identical over 8 bases. V gave up 7 bases and J gave up 8 bases; unmatched junction bases: 7. CDR1 MNHNS and CDR2 SASEGT come from the germline V gene. The CDR3 length is 13 residues. Here the CDR3 DNA reads TGTGCCAGCAACGACAGGGGCGCGGAGCCCCAGCATTTT. It codes for CASNDRGAEPQHF.

V and J are TRBV7-2 and TRBJ2-7, with 10 bases fitting TRBD2. CDR1 and CDR2 (germline): SGHTA, FQGNSA. This CDR3 comprises 15 residues. V lost 0 bases and J lost 6; bases outside the gene matches: 5. DNA of the CDR3: TGTGCCAGCAGCTTAGCAGCGGGAGGGTTTACCGAGCAGTACTTC. Encoded protein: CASSLAAGGFTEQYF.

This chain's CDR3 is CASSDSGTTDTQYF. CDR3 coding DNA: TGTGCCAGCAGTGACAGCGGGACGACAGATACGCAGTATTTT. The chain recombines TRBV6-4 with TRBJ2-3; 7 bases line up with TRBD2. The CDR3 loop spans 14 amino acids. Per the germline V gene, CDR1 is MRHNA and CDR2 is SNTAGT. V lost 2 bases and J lost 3; bases outside the gene matches: 2.

This clone was detected a few times. The V call is TRBV7-2, the J call TRBJ2-2; D remains ambiguous. This CDR3 is built from 16 residues. Deletions cut 2 bases from V and 2 bases from J, with 12 bases between. Germline-derived CDR1 and CDR2 are SGHTA and FQGNSA. This CDR3 reads CASSLRVAENTGELFF. The CDR3 coding sequence is TGTGCCAGCAGCTTACGTGTCGCAGAAAACACCGGGGAGCTGTTTTTT.

The chain is built from TRBV18 and TRBJ2-6; 14 bases agree with TRBD2. CDR1 is KGHSH and CDR2 is LQKENI in the germline V gene. The CDR3 runs 19 residues. The V and J ends lost 3 bases and 1 base, in that order; junction bases with no gene match: 5. The CDR3 spells CASSPSRTSGRSGANVLTF. Here the CDR3 DNA reads TGTGCCAGCTCACCCAGCCGGACTAGCGGGAGGTCTGGGGCCAACGTCCTGACTTTC.

The chain couples TRBV11-1 to TRBJ2-1; possibly TRBD2 for D (6 bases). V was trimmed by 5 bases and J by 14 bases, leaving 19 bases between them. Germline CDR1 and CDR2: SGHAT and FQDESV (reference sequence). The CDR3 covers 13 residues. The CDR3 sequence is CASSPRGWAAEFF. The CDR3 bases are TGTGCCAGCAGCCCCCGGGGGTGGGCGGCCGAGTTCTTC.

In its sample, this clone was seen a few times. The chain recombines TRBV9 with TRBJ2-2, with D possibly matching TRBD2 (5 bases). The CDR3 contains 16 residues. The V and J ends lost 0 bases and 6 bases respectively, with 15 bases between them. From germline, CDR1 is SGDLS and CDR2 YYNGEE. The CDR3 loop reads CASSVVVGIGPGELFF. CDR3 DNA: TGTGCCAGCAGCGTAGTGGTCGGGATCGGGCCCGGGGAGCTGTTTTTT.

The gene calls are TRBV7-3 and TRBJ1-2, with 8 bases fitting TRBD1. The CDR3 length is 13 residues. V shed 6 bases and J 7 bases; nucleotides not matched to a gene: 7. Germline CDR1 is SGHTA and CDR2 is FQGTGA. Here the CDR3 reads CASREQGEGGYTF. For the CDR3, the DNA is TGTGCCAGCAGAGAACAGGGGGAAGGTGGCTACACCTTC.

The V call is TRBV18, the J call TRBJ1-1; 7 bases agree with TRBD1. Germline V lookup: CDR1 KGHSH, CDR2 LQKENI. CDR3 length: 15 residues. V lost 2 bases, J lost 1 base, and 4 bases stayed unmatched. The CDR3 sequence: CASSPTDRTNTEAFF. DNA for the CDR3: TGTGCCAGCTCACCAACGGACAGGACGAACACTGAAGCTTTCTTT.

The chain recombines TRBV6-1 with TRBJ1-5, with D hard to call. This CDR3 region has 17 residues. The V and J ends lost 2 bases and 12 bases respectively, with 26 bases between them. The germline CDR1 and CDR2 sequences are MNHNS and SASEGT. The CDR3 sequence: CASSESRGRHPTELQHF. CDR3 nucleotides: TGTGCCAGCAGTGAAAGTAGAGGGCGCCACCCCACCGAGCTCCAGCATTTT.

The CDR3 reads CASSLAPSTDTQYF. CDR3 coding DNA: TGTGCCAGCAGCTTAGCCCCTAGCACAGATACGCAGTATTTT. The chain carries TRBV11-2 and TRBJ2-3; no clear D gene. CDR1 and CDR2 (germline): SGHAT, FQNNGV. Trimming left V 1 base short and J 0 bases short, with 5 bases between. The CDR3 sequence is 14 residues long.

V and J are TRBV29-1 and TRBJ2-2; TRBD2 matches at 9 bases. V trimming: 6 bases; J trimming: 5 bases; junction bases outside the gene matches: 10. The CDR3 runs 15 residues. Germline CDR1 reads SQVTM; CDR2 reads ANQGSEA. CDR3 sequence reads: CSVRTTSGRTGELFF. In DNA form, the CDR3 reads TGCAGCGTCAGAACTACCAGCGGGAGGACCGGGGAGCTGTTTTTT.

The chain combines TRBV10-3 with TRBJ2-7, with TRBD2 matching over 9 bases. Germline CDR1 reads ENHRY; CDR2 reads SYGVKD. The V gene end was trimmed by 4 bases and the J gene end by 6 bases; junction bases not matched to a gene: 7. This CDR3 has 14 residues. The CDR3 DNA reads TGTGCCATCAGTGGCGGGAGGGCAGGTCGCGAGCAGTACTTC. Translated: CAISGGRAGREQYF.

J is TRBJ2-1 and V is TRBV15, with TRBD2 matching over 8 bases. This CDR3 is built from 16 residues. J gave up 10 bases and V 5 bases, and 16 bases lay outside the gene matches. The germline V gene has CDR1 LNHNV and CDR2 YYDKDF (reference sequence). CDR3 loop: CATSGRGGQSGGEQFF. The CDR3 DNA follows: TGTGCCACCAGCGGTCGAGGAGGACAGTCGGGGGGGGAGCAGTTCTTC.

The V and J genes are TRBV28 and TRBJ2-2, with D unclear. This CDR3 has 13 residues. The V and J ends lost 6 bases and 1 base respectively, with 6 bases between them. Germline CDR1 is MDHEN and CDR2 is SYDVKM. CDR3 amino acids: CASRSQNTGELFF. The CDR3 nucleotides read TGTGCCAGCAGGAGCCAGAACACCGGGGAGCTGTTTTTT.

The chain uses TRBV7-9 and TRBJ2-6; 8 nucleotides align to TRBD1. The CDR3 covers 18 residues. In germline, CDR1 is SEHNR, CDR2 FQNEAQ (reference sequence). The junction had 7 bases not matched to a gene; V was cut back by 3 bases and J by 0 bases. CDR3 protein: CASSFGQGSPSGANVLTF. The CDR3 nucleotides are TGTGCCAGCAGCTTCGGACAGGGATCTCCCTCTGGGGCCAACGTCCTGACTTTC. The entire variable domain, with the rest obtained from reference TRBV7-9 and TRBJ2-6, is as follows: DTGVSQNPRHKITKRGQNVTFRCDPISEHNRLYWYRQTLGQGPEFLTYFQNEAQLEKSRLLSDRFSAERPKGSFSTLEIQRTEQGDSAMYLCASSFGQGSPSGANVLTFGAGSRLTVL.

The chain has TRBV30 and TRBJ1-2; D ambiguous. Germline V gene sequence: CDR1 GTSNPN, CDR2 SVGIG (reference sequence). This CDR3 has 11 residues. V was trimmed by 0 bases and J by 3 bases, leaving 2 bases between them. CDR3 region: CAWSVDYGYTF. The CDR3 bases are TGTGCCTGGAGTGTCGACTATGGCTACACCTTC. Full variable domain (remainder filled in from reference TRBV30 and TRBJ1-2): SQTIHQWPATLVQPVGSPLSLECTVEGTSNPNLYWYRQAAGRGLQLLFYSVGIGQISSEVPQNLSASRPQDRQFILSSKKLLLSDSGFYLCAWSVDYGYTFGSGTRLTVV.

The genes are TRBV11-1 and TRBJ2-1, with TRBD1 identical over 7 bases. Unmatched junction bases numbered 11, after V lost 3 bases and J lost 3 bases. The CDR3 has 17 amino acids. Germline V lookup: CDR1 SGHAT, CDR2 FQDESV (reference sequence). The CDR3 loop reads CASSLTTGNPLYNEQFF. DNA for the CDR3: TGTGCCAGCAGCTTGACGACAGGGAATCCCCTCTACAATGAGCAGTTCTTC.

This clone was counted between two and nine times. The J gene is TRBJ2-1, the V gene TRBV23-1; D is perhaps TRBD1 (6 bases). TRBV23-1 is marked as an open reading frame, function uncertain. CDR3 length: 17 residues. V lost 0 bases and J lost 4, with 16 bases in between. DNA of the CDR3: TGCGCCAGCAGTCAATCGAGCAGGGGTAGGGTTTACAATGAGCAGTTCTTC. Its protein product is CASSQSSRGRVYNEQFF.

The V gene is TRBV29-1, the J gene TRBJ1-2, with 11 bases aligning to TRBD1. This CDR3 has 12 residues. The V gene end was trimmed by 6 bases and the J gene end by 5 bases; junction bases not matched to a gene: 2. The germline V gene has CDR1 SQVTM and CDR2 ANQGSEA. DNA for the CDR3: TGCAGCGTCGGGGACAGGGGGTATGGCTACACCTTC. Translating gives CSVGDRGYGYTF.